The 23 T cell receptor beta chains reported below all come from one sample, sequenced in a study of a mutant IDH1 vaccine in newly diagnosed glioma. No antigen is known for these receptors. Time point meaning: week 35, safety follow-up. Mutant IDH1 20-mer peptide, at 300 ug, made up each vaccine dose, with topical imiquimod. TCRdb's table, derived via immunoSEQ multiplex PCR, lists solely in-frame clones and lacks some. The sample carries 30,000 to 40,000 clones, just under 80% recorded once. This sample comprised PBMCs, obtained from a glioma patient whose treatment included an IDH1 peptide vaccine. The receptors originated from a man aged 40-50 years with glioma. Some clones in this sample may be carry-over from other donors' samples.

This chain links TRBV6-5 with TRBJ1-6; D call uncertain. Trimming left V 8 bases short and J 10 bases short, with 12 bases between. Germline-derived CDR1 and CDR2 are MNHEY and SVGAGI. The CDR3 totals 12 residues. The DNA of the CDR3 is TGTGCCAGCCGAACGTCTGAGTCACCCCTCCACTTT. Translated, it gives CASRTSESPLHF.

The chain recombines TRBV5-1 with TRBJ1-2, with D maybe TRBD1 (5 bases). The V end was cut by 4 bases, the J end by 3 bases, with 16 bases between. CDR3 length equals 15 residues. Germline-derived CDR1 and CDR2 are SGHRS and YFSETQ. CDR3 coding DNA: TGCGCCAGCAGCCCCACTACTGGGGGTGACTATGGCTACACCTTC. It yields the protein CASSPTTGGDYGYTF. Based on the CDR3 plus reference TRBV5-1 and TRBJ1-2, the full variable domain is KAGVTQTPRYLIKTRGQQVTLSCSPISGHRSVSWYQQTPGQGLQFLFEYFSETQRNKGNFPGRFSGRQFSNSRSEMNVSTLELGDSALYLCASSPTTGGDYGYTFGSGTRLTVV.

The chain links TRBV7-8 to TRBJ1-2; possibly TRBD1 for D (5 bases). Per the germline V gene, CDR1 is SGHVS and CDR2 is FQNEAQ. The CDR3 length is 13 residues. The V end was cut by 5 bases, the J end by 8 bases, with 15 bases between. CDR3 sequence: CASSPGPEIGYTF. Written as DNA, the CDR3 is TGTGCCAGCAGCCCGGGACCGGAGATAGGCTACACCTTC.

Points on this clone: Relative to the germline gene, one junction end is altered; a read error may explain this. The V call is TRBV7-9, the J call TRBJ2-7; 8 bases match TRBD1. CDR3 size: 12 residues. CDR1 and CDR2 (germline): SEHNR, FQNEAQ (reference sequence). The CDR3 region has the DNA TGTGCCAGCAGCCCGTTATCGGACAGGGTGAACTTC. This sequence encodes CASSPLSDRVNF.

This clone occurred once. CDR3 region: CASSDLNGYTF. The CDR3 DNA reads TGTGCCAGCAGCGACCTCAATGGCTACACCTTC. The chain couples TRBV7-2 to TRBJ1-2; D call uncertain. Germline CDR1 is SGHTA and CDR2 is FQGNSA. CDR3 size: 11 residues. The V end lost 5 bases, the J end lost 6 bases, and 7 bases lay between the germline ends.

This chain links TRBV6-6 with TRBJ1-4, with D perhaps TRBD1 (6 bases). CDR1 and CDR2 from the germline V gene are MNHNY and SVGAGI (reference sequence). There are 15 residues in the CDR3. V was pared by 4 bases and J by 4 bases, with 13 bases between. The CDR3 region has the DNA TGTGCCAGCAGTTGGACACAGGGTAATAATGAAAAACTGTTTTTT. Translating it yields CASSWTQGNNEKLFF.

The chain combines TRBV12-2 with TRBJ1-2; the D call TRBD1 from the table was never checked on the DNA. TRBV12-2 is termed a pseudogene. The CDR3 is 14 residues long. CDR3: CASRLLGRDYGYTF. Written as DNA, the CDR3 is TGTGCAAGTCGCTTATTAGGCAGGGATTATGGCTACACCTTC.

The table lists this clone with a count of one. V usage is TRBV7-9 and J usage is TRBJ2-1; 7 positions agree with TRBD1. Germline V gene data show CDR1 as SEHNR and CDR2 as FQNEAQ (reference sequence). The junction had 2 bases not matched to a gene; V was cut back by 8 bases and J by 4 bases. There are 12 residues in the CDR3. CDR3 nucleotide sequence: TGTGCCAGCCGGGACAGTTACAATGAGCAGTTCTTC. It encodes CASRDSYNEQFF.

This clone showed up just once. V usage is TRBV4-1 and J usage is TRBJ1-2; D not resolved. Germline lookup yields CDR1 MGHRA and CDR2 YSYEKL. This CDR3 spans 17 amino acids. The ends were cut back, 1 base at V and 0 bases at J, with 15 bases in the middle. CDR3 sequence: CASSQGQARGPNYGYTF. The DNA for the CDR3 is TGCGCCAGCAGCCAAGGTCAGGCGAGAGGACCTAACTATGGCTACACCTTC.

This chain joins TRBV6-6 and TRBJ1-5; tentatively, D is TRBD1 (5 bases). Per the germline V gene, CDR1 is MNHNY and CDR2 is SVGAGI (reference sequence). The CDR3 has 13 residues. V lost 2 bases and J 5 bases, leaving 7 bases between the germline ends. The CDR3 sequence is CASSYQGDQPQHF. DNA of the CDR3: TGTGCCAGCAGTTACCAGGGAGATCAGCCCCAGCATTTT.

The CDR3 DNA sequence: TGTGCCACCAGCGGTGACAGGGGTTCCTACGAGCAGTACTTC. Its translation: CATSGDRGSYEQYF. V and J are TRBV15 and TRBJ2-7; 8 nucleotides match TRBD1. The CDR3 totals 14 residues. CDR1 is LNHNV, CDR2 YYDKDF, per germline (reference sequence). The V gene end was trimmed by 5 bases and the J gene end by 1 base; junction bases not matched to a gene: 4.

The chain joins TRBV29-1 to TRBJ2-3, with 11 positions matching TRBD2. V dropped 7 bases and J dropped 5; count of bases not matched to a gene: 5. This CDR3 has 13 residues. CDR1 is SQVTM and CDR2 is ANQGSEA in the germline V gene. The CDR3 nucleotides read TGCAGCGGTAGCGGGGGGGCCGGAGATACGCAGTATTTT. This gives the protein CSGSGGAGDTQYF.

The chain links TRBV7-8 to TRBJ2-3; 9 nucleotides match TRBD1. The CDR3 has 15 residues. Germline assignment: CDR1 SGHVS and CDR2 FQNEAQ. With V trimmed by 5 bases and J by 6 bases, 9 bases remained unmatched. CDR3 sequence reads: CASSPRWDRDDTQYF. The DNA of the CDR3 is TGTGCCAGCAGCCCAAGGTGGGACAGGGACGATACGCAGTATTTT. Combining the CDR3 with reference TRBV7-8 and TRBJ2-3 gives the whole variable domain GAGVSQSPRYKVAKRGQDVALRCDPISGHVSLFWYQQALGQGPEFLTYFQNEAQLDKSGLPSDRFFAERPEGSVSTLKIQRTQQEDSAVYLCASSPRWDRDDTQYFGPGTRLTVL.

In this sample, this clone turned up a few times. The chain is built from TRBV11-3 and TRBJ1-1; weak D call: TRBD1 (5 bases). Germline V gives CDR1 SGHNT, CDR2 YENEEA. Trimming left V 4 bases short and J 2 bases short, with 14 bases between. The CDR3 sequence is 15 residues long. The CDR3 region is CASSSTRGPNTEAFF. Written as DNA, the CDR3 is TGTGCCAGCAGCTCTACGAGGGGCCCTAACACTGAAGCTTTCTTT.

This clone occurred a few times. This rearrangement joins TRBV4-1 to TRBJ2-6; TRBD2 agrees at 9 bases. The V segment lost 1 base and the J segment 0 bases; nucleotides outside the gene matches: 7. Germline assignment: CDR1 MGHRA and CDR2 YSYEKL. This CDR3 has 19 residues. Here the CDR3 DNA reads TGCGCCAGCAGCCAAGGGAGGATAGCGGGAGACTCTGGGGCCAACGTCCTGACTTTC. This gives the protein CASSQGRIAGDSGANVLTF.

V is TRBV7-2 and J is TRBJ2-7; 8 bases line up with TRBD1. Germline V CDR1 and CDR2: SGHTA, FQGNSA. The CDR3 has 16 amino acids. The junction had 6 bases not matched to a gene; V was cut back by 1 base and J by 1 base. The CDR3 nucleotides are TGTGCCAGCAGCTTAGAGGCCGGGACAGGATCCTACGAGCAGTACTTC. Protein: CASSLEAGTGSYEQYF.

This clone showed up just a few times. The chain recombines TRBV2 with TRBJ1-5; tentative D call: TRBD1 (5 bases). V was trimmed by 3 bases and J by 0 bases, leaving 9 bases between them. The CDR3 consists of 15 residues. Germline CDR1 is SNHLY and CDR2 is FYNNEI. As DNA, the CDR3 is TGTGCCAGCAGTGAGGGACGTAATAGCAATCAGCCCCAGCATTTT. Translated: CASSEGRNSNQPQHF.

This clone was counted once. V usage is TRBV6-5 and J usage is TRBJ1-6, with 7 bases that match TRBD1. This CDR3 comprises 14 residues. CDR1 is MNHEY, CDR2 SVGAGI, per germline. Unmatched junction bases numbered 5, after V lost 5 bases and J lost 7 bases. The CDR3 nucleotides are TGTGCCAGCAGTAACAGGGGTGGGAATTCACCCCTCCACTTT. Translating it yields CASSNRGGNSPLHF.

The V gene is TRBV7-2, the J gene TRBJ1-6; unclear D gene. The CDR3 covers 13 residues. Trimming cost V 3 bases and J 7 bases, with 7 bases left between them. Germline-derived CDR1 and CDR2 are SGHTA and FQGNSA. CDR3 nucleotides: TGTGCCAGCAGCTTTACAGAAAATTCACCCCTCCACTTT. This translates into CASSFTENSPLHF.

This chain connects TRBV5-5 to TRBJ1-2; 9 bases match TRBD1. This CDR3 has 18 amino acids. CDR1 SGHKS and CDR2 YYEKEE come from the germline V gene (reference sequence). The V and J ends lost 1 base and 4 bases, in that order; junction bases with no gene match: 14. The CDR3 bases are TGTGCCAGCAGCTTGAGTAGTGGGACAGGGATAATGGCCTATGGCTACACCTTC. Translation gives CASSLSSGTGIMAYGYTF. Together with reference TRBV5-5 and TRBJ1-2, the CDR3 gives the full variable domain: DAGVTQSPTHLIKTRGQQVTLRCSPISGHKSVSWYQQVLGQGPQFIFQYYEKEERGRGNFPDRFSARQFPNYSSELNVNALLLGDSALYLCASSLSSGTGIMAYGYTFGSGTRLTVV.

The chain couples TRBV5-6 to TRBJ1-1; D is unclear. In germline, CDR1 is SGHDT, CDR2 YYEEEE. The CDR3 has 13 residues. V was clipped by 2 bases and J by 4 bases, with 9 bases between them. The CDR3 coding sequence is TGTGCCAGCAGCTTCTACCGGTCCACTGAAGCTTTCTTT. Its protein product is CASSFYRSTEAFF.

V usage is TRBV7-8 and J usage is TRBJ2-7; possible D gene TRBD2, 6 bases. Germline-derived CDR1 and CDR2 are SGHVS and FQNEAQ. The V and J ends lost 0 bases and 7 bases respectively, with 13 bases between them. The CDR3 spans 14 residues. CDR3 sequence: CASSLAWGGGEQYF. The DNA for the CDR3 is TGTGCCAGCAGCTTAGCGTGGGGTGGGGGGGAGCAGTACTTC.

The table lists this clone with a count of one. The CDR3 spells CASSLDLHSGAYNEQFF. The CDR3 region has the DNA TGTGCCAGCAGCTTAGATCTTCACAGCGGGGCTTACAATGAGCAGTTCTTC. The gene calls are TRBV11-2 and TRBJ2-1, with 7 bases fitting TRBD2. The V gene end was trimmed by 0 bases and the J gene end by 4 bases; junction bases not matched to a gene: 9. Looked up from germline, CDR1 is SGHAT and CDR2 is FQNNGV. The CDR3 is 17 residues long.